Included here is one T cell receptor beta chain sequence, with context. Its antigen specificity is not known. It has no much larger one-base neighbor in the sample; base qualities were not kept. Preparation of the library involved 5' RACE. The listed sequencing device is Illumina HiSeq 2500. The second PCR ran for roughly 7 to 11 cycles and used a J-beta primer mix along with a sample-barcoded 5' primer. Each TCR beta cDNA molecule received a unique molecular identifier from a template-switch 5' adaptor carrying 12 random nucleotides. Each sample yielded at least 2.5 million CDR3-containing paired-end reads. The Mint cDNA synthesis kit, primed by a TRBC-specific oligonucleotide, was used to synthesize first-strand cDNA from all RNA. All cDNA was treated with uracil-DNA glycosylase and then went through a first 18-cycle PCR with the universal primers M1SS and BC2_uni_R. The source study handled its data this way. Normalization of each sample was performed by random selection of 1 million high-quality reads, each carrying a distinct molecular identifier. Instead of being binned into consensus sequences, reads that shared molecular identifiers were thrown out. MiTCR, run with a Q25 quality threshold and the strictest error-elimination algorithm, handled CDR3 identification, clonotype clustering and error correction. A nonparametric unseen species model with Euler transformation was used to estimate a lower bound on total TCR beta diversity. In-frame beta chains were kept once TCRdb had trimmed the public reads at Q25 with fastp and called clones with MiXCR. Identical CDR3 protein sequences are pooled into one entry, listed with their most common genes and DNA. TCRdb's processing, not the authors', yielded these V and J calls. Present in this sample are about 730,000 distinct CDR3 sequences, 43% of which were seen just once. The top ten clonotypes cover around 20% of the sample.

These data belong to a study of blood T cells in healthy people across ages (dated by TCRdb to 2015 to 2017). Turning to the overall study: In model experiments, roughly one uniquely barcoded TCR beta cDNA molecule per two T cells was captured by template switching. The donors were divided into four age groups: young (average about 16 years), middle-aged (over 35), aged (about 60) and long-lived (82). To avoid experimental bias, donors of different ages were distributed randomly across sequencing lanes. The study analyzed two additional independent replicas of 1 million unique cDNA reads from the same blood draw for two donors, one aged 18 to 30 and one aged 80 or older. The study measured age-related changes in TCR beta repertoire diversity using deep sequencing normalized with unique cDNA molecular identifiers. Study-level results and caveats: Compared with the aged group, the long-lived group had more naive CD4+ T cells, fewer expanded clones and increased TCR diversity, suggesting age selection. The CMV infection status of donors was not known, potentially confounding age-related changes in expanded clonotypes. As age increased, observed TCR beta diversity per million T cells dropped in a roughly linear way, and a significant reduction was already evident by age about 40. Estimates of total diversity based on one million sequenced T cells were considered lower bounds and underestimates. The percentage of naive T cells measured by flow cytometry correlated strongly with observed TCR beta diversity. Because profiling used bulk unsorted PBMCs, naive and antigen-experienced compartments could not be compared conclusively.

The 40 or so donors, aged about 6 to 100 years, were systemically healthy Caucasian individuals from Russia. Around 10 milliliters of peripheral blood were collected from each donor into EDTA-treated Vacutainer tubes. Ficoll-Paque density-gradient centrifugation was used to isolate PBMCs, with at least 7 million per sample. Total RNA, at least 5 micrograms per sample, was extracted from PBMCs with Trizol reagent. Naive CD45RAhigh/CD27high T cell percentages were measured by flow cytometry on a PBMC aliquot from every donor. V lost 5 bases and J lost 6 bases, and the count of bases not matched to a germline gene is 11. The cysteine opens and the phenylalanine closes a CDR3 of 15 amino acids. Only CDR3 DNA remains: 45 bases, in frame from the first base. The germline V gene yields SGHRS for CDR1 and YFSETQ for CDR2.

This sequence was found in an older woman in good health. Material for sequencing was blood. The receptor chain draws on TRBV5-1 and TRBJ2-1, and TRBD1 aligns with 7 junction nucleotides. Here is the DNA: TGCGCCAGCAGTCAACAGGGGCTCGGCAGCAATGAGCAGTTCTTC. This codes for CASSQQGLGSNEQFF.